What follows are 10 T cell receptor beta chains derived from one specimen sequenced in a study of identical twins (TCRdb year 2016). The receptor library was made with 5' RACE. Sequenced on an Illumina HiSeq 2000. TCRdb reworked the public reads: Q25 trimming with fastp, MiXCR clone assembly, productive beta chains retained. Rows matching on CDR3 protein sequence are summarized as one entry with the most common DNA and genes. For this sample the table gives more than 650,000 distinct CDR3 sequences, of which roughly 6% were detected only once. The ten largest clones add up to 1.5% to 2% of the sample. Sequencing was performed on naive T cells sorted from blood. Sample cell subset or site, as interpreted from the label and publication: cells isolated with a human naive T-cell isolation kit. The receptors shown here come from a man aged 18 to 30 in good health.

In its sample, this clonotype was seen many times. The chain has TRBV29-1 and TRBJ1-1; D remains ambiguous. V lost 6 bases and J lost 0, with 11 bases in between. Germline lookup yields CDR1 SQVTM and CDR2 ANQGSEA. The length of the CDR3 is 13 residues. CDR3 bases: TGCAGCGTCCCTGACAATATGAACACTGAAGCTTTCTTT. Translating gives CSVPDNMNTEAFF.

The sample holds many counts of this clonotype. V gene TRBV28 combines with J gene TRBJ2-7, with 8 bases identical to TRBD2. CDR3 size: 18 residues. From germline, CDR1 is MDHEN and CDR2 SYDVKM. Trimming cost V 6 bases and J 6 bases; bases outside gene matches: 22. The CDR3 loop is CASSTVLAGGGLSAEQYF. The CDR3, as DNA: TGTGCCAGCAGCACGGTCCTTGCGGGAGGAGGCCTTTCTGCCGAGCAGTACTTC. Full variable domain (outside the CDR3, taken from reference TRBV28 and TRBJ2-7): DVKVTQSSRYLVKRTGEKVFLECVQDMDHENMFWYRQDPGLGLRLIYFSYDVKMKEKGDIPEGYSVSREKKERFSLILESASTNQTSMYLCASSTVLAGGGLSAEQYFGPGTRLTVT.

This clonotype has a count of ten or more. The chain links TRBV4-2 to TRBJ2-1; 9 bases fit TRBD2. J lost 2 bases, V lost 1 base, and 3 bases had no gene match. The CDR3 sequence is 16 residues long. Germline V gene lookup returns CDR1 LGHNA and CDR2 YNFKEQ. The chain's CDR3 is CASSQGGTSPYNEQFF. For the CDR3, the DNA is TGTGCCAGCAGCCAAGGTGGGACTAGCCCCTACAATGAGCAGTTCTTC.

The chain has TRBV29-1 and TRBJ2-1, with D perhaps TRBD2 (7 bases). Germline CDR1 reads SQVTM; CDR2 reads ANQGSEA. V was pared by 7 bases and J by 8 bases, with 21 bases between. CDR3 size: 14 residues. CDR3 sequence reads: CSGSAGRGGDEQFF. The CDR3 DNA follows: TGCAGCGGGTCTGCTGGCAGGGGAGGGGATGAGCAGTTCTTC.

This clonotype was seen a few times. The V gene is TRBV3-1, the J gene TRBJ2-4; tentative D call: TRBD2 (5 bases). Per the germline V gene, CDR1 is LGHDT and CDR2 is YNNKEL (reference sequence). The CDR3 has 14 amino acids. Trimming pared 1 base from V and 6 bases from J, leaving 10 bases between. The DNA of the CDR3 is TGTGCCAGCAGCCAAGGTCAGCGGACAAACATTCAGTACTTC. This gives the protein CASSQGQRTNIQYF.

The V and J genes are TRBV27 and TRBJ2-6, with D unresolved. Trimming removed 5 bases from V and 2 bases from J, with 10 bases in between. Germline CDR1 is MNHEY and CDR2 is SMNVEV (reference sequence). This CDR3 is 15 amino acids long. CDR3 sequence (DNA): TGTGCCAGCAGTCGCGCAGGTGCTGGGGCCAACGTCCTGACTTTC. This translates into CASSRAGAGANVLTF. The full variable domain, completed using reference TRBV27 and TRBJ2-6, is EAQVTQNPRYLITVTGKKLTVTCSQNMNHEYMSWYRQDPGLGLRQIYYSMNVEVTDKGDVPEGYKVSRKEKRNFPLILESPSPNQTSLYFCASSRAGAGANVLTFGAGSRLTVL.

This rearrangement joins TRBV7-2 to TRBJ2-3; unclear D gene. This CDR3 is 15 amino acids long. V lost 3 bases and J 0 bases, leaving 10 bases between the germline ends. Germline V gene lookup returns CDR1 SGHTA and CDR2 FQGNSA. DNA of the CDR3: TGTGCCAGCAGCTTGGCGGCCGCGAGCACAGATACGCAGTATTTT. Translation gives CASSLAAASTDTQYF.

This clonotype appeared a few times. This chain links TRBV5-1 with TRBJ2-1; perhaps D is TRBD1 or TRBD2 (5 bases each). V was clipped by 2 bases and J by 6 bases, with 18 bases between them. This CDR3 is 16 amino acids long. Germline CDR1 is SGHRS and CDR2 is YFSETQ. This CDR3 is CASSFRGPEGPNEQFF. CDR3 DNA: TGCGCCAGCAGCTTCAGAGGACCCGAGGGGCCCAATGAGCAGTTCTTC.

The chain uses TRBV20-1 and TRBJ2-4; D unclear. V lost 3 bases and J lost 0, with 12 bases in between. In germline, CDR1 is DFQATT, CDR2 SNEGSKA (reference sequence). The CDR3 length is 15 residues. The CDR3, as DNA: TGCAGTGCTAGTAATATCCGCCTAGCCAAAAACATTCAGTACTTC. Translated: CSASNIRLAKNIQYF.

Ten or more counts support this clonotype. This chain connects TRBV5-1 to TRBJ2-1, with 7 nucleotides matching TRBD2. CDR1 is SGHRS and CDR2 is YFSETQ in the germline V gene. V was pared by 3 bases and J by 6 bases, with 12 bases of the junction left unmatched. CDR3 length: 16 amino acids. The CDR3 here is CASSWTTRELSNEQFF. The CDR3 DNA follows: TGCGCCAGCAGCTGGACCACGCGGGAGCTTAGCAATGAGCAGTTCTTC.